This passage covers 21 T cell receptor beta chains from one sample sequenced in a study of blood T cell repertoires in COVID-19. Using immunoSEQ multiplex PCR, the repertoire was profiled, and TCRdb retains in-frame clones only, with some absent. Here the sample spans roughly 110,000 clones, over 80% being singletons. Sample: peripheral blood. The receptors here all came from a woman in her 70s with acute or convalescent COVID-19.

Here the CDR3 DNA reads TGCAGCGTTGAAGAGCCCGGGACAGGGGACACCGGGGAGCTGTTTTTT. It encodes CSVEEPGTGDTGELFF. The chain uses TRBV29-1 and TRBJ2-2; TRBD1 matches 10 bases. Germline values: CDR1 SQVTM, CDR2 ANQGSEA. V lost 0 bases, J lost 3 bases, and 4 bases stayed unmatched. The CDR3 spans 16 residues.

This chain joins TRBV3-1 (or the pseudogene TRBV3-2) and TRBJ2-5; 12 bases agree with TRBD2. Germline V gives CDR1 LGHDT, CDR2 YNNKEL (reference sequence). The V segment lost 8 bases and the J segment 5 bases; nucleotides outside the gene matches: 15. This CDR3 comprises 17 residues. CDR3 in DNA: TGTGCCAGCCGTAAAGGGTCTAGCGGGGGGGCCAGGGAGACCCAGTACTTC. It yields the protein CASRKGSSGGARETQYF.

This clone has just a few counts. The chain's CDR3 is CASSRADGNTGELFF. Here the CDR3 DNA reads TGTGCCAGTAGTAGAGCGGACGGCAACACCGGGGAGCTGTTTTTT. The V call is TRBV19, the J call TRBJ2-2; maybe TRBD2 (5 bases). The length of the CDR3 is 15 residues. CDR1 LNHDA and CDR2 SQIVND come from the germline V gene (reference sequence). The V end lost 4 bases, the J end lost 2 bases, and 11 bases lay between the germline ends.

The CDR3 nucleotides read TGTGCCAGCAGTGACTCCCGGAGGGGAGATGGCTACACCTTC. It encodes CASSDSRRGDGYTF. This chain uses TRBV6-4 with TRBJ1-2, with D perhaps TRBD1 (5 bases). The germline V gene has CDR1 MRHNA and CDR2 SNTAGT. The CDR3 consists of 14 residues. V lost 0 bases and J lost 6, with 11 bases in between.

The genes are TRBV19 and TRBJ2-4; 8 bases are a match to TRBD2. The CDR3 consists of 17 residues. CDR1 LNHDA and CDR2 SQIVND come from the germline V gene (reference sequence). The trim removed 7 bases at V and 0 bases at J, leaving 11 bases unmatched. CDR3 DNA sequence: TGTGCCAGTACCCTTGGGGGGCTAGCGGGAGCCAAAAACATTCAGTACTTC. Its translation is CASTLGGLAGAKNIQYF.

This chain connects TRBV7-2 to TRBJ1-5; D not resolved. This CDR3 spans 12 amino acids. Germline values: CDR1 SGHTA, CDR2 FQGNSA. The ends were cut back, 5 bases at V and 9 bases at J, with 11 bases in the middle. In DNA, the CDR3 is TGTGCCAGCAGCACCCAGGAAGGGCCCCAGCATTTT. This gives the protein CASSTQEGPQHF.

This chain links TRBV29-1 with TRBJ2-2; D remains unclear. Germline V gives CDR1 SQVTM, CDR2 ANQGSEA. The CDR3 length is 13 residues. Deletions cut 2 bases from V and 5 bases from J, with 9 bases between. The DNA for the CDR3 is TGCAGCGTTGAAACTACAACGACCGGGGAGCTGTTTTTT. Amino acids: CSVETTTTGELFF.

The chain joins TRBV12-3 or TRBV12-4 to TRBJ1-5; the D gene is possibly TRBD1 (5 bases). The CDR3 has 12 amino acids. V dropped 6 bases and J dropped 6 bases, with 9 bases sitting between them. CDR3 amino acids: CASSRQSQPQHF. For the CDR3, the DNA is TGTGCCAGCAGCCGACAGTCTCAGCCCCAGCATTTT.

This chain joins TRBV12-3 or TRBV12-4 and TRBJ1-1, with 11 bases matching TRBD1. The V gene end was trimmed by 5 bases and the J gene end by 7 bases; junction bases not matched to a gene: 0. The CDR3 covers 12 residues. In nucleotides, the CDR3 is TGTGCCAGCAGTGGGACAGGGGGTGAAGCTTTCTTT. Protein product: CASSGTGGEAFF.

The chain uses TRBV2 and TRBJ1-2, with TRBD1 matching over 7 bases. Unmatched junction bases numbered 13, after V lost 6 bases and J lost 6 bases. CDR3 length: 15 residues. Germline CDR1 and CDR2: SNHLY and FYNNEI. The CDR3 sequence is CASSDRVHDFDGYTF. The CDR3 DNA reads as TGTGCCAGCAGCGACAGGGTTCACGATTTCGATGGCTACACCTTC.

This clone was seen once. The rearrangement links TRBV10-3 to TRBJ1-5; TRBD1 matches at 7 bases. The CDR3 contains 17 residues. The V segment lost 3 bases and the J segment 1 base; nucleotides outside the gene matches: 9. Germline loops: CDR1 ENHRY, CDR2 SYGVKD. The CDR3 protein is CAISDTSGGISNQPQHF. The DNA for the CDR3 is TGTGCCATCAGTGATACATCAGGGGGGATAAGCAATCAGCCCCAGCATTTT.

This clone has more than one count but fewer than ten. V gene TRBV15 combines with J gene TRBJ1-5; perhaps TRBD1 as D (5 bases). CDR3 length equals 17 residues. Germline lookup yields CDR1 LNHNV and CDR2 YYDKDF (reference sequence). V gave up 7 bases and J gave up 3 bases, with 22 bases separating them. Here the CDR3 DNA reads TGTGCCACCATCCAATCGCGAAGGGGTTACATCAATCAGCCCCAGCATTTT. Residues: CATIQSRRGYINQPQHF.

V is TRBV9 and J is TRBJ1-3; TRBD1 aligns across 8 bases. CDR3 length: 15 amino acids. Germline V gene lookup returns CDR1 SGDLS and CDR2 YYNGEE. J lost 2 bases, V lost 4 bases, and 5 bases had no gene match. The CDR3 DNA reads TGTGCCAGCAGCCCCCGGACAGGGACTGGAAACACCATATATTTT. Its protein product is CASSPRTGTGNTIYF.

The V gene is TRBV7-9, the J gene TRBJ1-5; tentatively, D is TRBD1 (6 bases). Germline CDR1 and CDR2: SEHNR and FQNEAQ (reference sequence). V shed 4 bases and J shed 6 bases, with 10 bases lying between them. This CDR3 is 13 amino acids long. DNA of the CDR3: TGTGCCAGCAGCTCACAGGGTTTTCAGCCCCAGCATTTT. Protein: CASSSQGFQPQHF.

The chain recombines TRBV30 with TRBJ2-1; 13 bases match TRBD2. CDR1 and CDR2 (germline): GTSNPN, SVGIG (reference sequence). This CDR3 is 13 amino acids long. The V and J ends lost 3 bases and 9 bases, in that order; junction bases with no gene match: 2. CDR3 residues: CAWSGTSGIEQFF. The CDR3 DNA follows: TGTGCCTGGAGCGGGACTAGCGGGATTGAGCAGTTCTTC. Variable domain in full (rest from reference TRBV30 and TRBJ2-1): SQTIHQWPATLVQPVGSPLSLECTVEGTSNPNLYWYRQAAGRGLQLLFYSVGIGQISSEVPQNLSASRPQDRQFILSSKKLLLSDSGFYLCAWSGTSGIEQFFGPGTRLTVL.

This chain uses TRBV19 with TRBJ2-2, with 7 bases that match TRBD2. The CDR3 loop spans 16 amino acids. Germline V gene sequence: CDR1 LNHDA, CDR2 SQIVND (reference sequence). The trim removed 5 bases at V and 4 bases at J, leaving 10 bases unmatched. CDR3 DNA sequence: TGTGCCAGTAGTGATGCCAAGCGGGGAGGCACCGGGGAGCTGTTTTTT. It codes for CASSDAKRGGTGELFF.

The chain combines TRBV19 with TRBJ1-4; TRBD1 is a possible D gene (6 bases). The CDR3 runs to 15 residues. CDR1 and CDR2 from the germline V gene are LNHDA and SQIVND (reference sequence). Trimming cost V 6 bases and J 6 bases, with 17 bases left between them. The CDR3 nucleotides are TGTGCCAGTAGAGGGGTGTCGTCAGGGGATGAAAAACTGTTTTTT. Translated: CASRGVSSGDEKLFF.

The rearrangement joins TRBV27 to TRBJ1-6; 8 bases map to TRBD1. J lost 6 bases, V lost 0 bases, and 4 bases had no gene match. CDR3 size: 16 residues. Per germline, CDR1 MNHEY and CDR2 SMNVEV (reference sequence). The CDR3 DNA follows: TGTGCCAGCAGTTTATCGACAGGGGTCCCTAATTCACCCCTCCACTTT. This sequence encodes CASSLSTGVPNSPLHF.

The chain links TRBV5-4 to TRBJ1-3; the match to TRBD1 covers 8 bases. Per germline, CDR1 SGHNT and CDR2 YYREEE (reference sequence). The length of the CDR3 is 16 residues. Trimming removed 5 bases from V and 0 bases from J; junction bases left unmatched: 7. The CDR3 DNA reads TGTGCCAGCAGTTACGGACAGGGTAGCTCTGGAAACACCATATATTTT. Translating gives CASSYGQGSSGNTIYF.

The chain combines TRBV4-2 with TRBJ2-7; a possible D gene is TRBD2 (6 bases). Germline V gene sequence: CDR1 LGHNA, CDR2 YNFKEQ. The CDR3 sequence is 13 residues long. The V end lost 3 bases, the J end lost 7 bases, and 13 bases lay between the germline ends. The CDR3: CASSHEPAGEQYF. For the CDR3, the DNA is TGTGCCAGCAGCCATGAGCCCGCGGGGGAGCAGTACTTC.

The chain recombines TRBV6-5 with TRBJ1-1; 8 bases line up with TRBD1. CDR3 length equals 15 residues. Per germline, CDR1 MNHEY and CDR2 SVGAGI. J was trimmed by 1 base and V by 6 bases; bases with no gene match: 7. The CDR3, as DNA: TGTGCCAGCAGGAGGCGACAGGGGACGAACACTGAAGCTTTCTTT. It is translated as CASRRRQGTNTEAFF.